A single sample gave rise to the 3 T cell receptor beta chains below, sequenced in a study of tumor-infiltrating lymphocytes in primary liver carcinoma. The roughly 19-33 mg bulk tissue piece was not sorted before simultaneous RNA and DNA extraction. A primer in the constant region served to generate TCR beta cDNA from 450 to 600 ng of total RNA. Slightly modified ARM-PCR, run as three nested multiplex PCR rounds, produced the TCR beta libraries. The first two PCR rounds used TRBV1-TRBV30 forward primers with a C-beta reverse primer, nine to ten cycles each. TCRdb reprocessed the multiplex PCR reads with MiXCR, giving one entry per CDR3 protein. Here the sample spans approximately 88,000 distinct CDR3 sequences, about 70% being singletons. Material: tumor-adjacent normal liver tissue. These receptors came from a man aged 35 to 55 with primary liver carcinoma and hepatitis B virus infection.

The DNA of the CDR3 is TGTGCCAGCTCACGAAGCAGGGGAGAAGAGACCCAGTACTTC. This encodes CASSRSRGEETQYF. The V gene is TRBV18, the J gene TRBJ2-5; the D gene is possibly TRBD1 (6 bases). CDR1 and CDR2 (germline): KGHSH, LQKENI. CDR3 length: 14 residues. Deletions cut 4 bases from V and 3 bases from J, with 12 bases between.

Worth noting for this clonotype: Mismatch with germline at one junction end may stem from a read error. This chain joins TRBV11-2 and TRBJ2-1; 11 bases fit TRBD2. The length of the CDR3 is 16 residues. Germline values: CDR1 SGHAT, CDR2 FQNNGV. The CDR3 region is CASSLLAGGARNGQLF. CDR3 DNA: TGTGCCAGCAGCCTTTTAGCGGGAGGGGCTCGAAATGGGCAGCTCTTC.

In the case of this clonotype: The junction departs from the called germline gene at one end, perhaps through a read error. J is TRBJ2-7 and V is TRBV6-5; 7 bases are shared with TRBD2. Germline lookup yields CDR1 MNHEY and CDR2 SVGAGI. The CDR3 runs 15 residues. In nucleotides, the CDR3 is TGTGCCAGCGGTCCCGAGACTAGCAGCCCCTATGAGCAATACTTC. Amino acids: CASGPETSSPYEQYF.